This T cell receptor beta chain was recorded in a study of OX40 agonist ivuxolimab in advanced cancers. V was cut by 0 bases and J by 4 bases, with 12 bases left in between. The CDR3 covers 14 residues. The germline V gene has CDR1 GTSNPN and CDR2 SVGIG (reference sequence). Profiling relied on immunoSEQ multiplex PCR, and the TCRdb table lists in-frame clones only, not all of them. The repertoire has tens of thousands of clones, about 91% of them found once; the top ten carry roughly 0.33%. The chain combines TRBV30 with TRBJ1-1; D ambiguous. This TCR came from an adult with an advanced solid tumor such as melanoma, head and neck, liver or kidney cancer. Sequences were derived from CD4+ or CD8+ T cells sorted from blood, sampled in a trial of the OX40 agonist ivuxolimab. The chain's CDR3 is CAWSVRLRSTEAFF. CDR3 DNA: TGTGCCTGGAGTGTTCGGCTCAGGAGCACTGAAGCTTTCTTT. Variable domain in full (rest from reference TRBV30 and TRBJ1-1): SQTIHQWPATLVQPVGSPLSLECTVEGTSNPNLYWYRQAAGRGLQLLFYSVGIGQISSEVPQNLSASRPQDRQFILSSKKLLLSDSGFYLCAWSVRLRSTEAFFGQGTRLTVV.